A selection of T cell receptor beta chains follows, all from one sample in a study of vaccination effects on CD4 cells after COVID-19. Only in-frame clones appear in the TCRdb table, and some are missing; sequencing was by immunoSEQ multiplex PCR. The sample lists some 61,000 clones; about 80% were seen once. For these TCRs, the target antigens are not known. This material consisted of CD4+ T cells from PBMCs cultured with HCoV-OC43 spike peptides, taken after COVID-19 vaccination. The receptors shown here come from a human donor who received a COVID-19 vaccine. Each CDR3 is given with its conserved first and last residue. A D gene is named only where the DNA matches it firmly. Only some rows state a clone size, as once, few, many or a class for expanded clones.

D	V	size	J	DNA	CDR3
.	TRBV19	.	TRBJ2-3	TGTGCCAGTAGTATACGGGGGCACGGGGGGGATACGCAGTATTTT	CASSIRGHGGDTQYF
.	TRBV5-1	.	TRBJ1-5	TGCGCCAGCAGCTTGGAAGGCGGCGGGGCTCAGCCCCAGCATTTT	CASSLEGGGAQPQHF
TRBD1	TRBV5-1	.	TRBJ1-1	TGCGCCAGCAGCTTGCCGACGACAGGGACCACTGAAGCTTTCTTT	CASSLPTTGTTEAFF
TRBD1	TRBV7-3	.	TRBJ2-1	TGTGCCAGCAGCTTGACAGGGGGATATGAGCAGTTCTTC	CASSLTGGYEQFF
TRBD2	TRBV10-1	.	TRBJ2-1	TGCGCCAGCAGTGAGTCGACTAGCGGGGGATACAATGAGCAGTTCTTC	CASSESTSGGYNEQFF
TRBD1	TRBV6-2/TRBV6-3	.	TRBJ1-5	TGTGCCAGCAGTTCCCTAACAGGGGGCCCTACCCTCAATCAGCCCCAGCATTTT	CASSSLTGGPTLNQPQHF
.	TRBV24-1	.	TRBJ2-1	TGTGCCACCGCAGGGGCCAATGAGCAGTTCTTC	CATAGANEQFF
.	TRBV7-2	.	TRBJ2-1	TGTGCCAGCAGCCTTCAGGGGGGGGACAATGAGCAGTTCTTC	CASSLQGGDNEQFF
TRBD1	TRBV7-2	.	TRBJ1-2	TGTGCCAGCAGGCGAACAGGGGGAAACTATGGCTACACCTTC	CASRRTGGNYGYTF
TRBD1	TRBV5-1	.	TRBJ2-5	TGCGCCAGCAGCTTCCTTGAGCAGGGGGCGGTACAAGAGACCCAGTACTTC	CASSFLEQGAVQETQYF
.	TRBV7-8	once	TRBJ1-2	TGTGCCAGCAGCTTCGGGACGGGGGGCTATGGCTACACCTTC	CASSFGTGGYGYTF
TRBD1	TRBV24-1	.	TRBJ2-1	TGTGCCACCAGTGCCCCAGAACAGGGGAAGGATGAGCAGTTCTTC	CATSAPEQGKDEQFF
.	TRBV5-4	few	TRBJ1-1	TGTGCCAGCAGCTTGGCTCAGGGAGGAACTGAAGCTTTCTTT	CASSLAQGGTEAFF